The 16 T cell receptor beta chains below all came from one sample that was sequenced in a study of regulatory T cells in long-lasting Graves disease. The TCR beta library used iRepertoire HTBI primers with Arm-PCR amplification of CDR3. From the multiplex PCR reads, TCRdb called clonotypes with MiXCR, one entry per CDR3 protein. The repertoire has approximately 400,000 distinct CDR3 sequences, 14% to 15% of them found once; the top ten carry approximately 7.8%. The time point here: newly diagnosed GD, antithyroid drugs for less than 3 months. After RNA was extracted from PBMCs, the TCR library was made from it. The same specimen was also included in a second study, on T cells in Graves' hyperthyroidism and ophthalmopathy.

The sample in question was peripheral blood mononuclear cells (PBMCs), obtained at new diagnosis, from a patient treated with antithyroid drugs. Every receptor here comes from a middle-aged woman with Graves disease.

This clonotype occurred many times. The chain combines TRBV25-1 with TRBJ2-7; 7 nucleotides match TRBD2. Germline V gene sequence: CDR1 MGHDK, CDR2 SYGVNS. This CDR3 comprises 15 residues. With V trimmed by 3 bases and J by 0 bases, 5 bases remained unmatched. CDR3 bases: TGTGCCAGCAGTGAGGGGGACTACTACTCCTACGAGCAGTACTTC. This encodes CASSEGDYYSYEQYF.

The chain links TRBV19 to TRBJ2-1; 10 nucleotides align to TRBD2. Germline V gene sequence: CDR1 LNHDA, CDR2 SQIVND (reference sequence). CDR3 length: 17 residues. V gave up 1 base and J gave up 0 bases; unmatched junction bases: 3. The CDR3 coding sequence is TGTGCCAGTAGTATAGGGGCTAGCGGGGGCTCCTACAATGAGCAGTTCTTC. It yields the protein CASSIGASGGSYNEQFF.

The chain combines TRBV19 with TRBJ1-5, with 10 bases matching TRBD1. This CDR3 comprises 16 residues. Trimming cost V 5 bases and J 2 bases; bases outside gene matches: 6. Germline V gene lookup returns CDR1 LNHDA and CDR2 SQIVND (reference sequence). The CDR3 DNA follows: TGTGCCAGTAGTTCCGGACAGGGGGTCGGCAATCAGCCCCAGCATTTT. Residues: CASSSGQGVGNQPQHF.

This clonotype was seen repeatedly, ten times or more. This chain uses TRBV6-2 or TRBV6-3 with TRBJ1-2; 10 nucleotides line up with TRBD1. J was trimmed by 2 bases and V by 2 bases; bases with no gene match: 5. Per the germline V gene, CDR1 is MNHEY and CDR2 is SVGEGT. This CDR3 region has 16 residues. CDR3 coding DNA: TGTGCCAGCAGTTACCAGGGGACAGGGGCGAACTATGGCTACACCTTC. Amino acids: CASSYQGTGANYGYTF.

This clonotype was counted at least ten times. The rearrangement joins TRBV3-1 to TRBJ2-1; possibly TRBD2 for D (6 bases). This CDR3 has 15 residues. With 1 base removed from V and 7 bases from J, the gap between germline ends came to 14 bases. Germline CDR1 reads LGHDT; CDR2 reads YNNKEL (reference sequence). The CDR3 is CASSQGAGLVNEQFF. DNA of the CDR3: TGTGCCAGCAGCCAAGGGGCGGGACTTGTTAATGAGCAGTTCTTC.

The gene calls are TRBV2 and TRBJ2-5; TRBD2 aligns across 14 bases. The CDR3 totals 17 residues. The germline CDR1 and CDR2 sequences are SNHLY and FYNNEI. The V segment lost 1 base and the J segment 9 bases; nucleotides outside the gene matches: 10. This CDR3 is CASSEGTSGRRGKAQYF. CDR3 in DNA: TGTGCCAGCAGTGAAGGGACTAGCGGGAGGAGGGGGAAGGCCCAGTACTTC.

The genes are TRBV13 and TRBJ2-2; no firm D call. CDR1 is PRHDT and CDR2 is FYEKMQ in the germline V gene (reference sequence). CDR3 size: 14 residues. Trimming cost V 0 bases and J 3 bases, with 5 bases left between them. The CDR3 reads CASSLGSYTGELFF. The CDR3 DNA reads TGTGCCAGCAGCTTAGGGTCCTACACCGGGGAGCTGTTTTTT.

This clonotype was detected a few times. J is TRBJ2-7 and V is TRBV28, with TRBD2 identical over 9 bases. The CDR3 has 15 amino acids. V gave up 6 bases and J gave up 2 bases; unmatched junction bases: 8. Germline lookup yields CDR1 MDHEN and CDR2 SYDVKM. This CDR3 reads CASSPPLAGTYEQYF. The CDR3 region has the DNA TGTGCCAGCAGCCCCCCCCTAGCGGGGACCTACGAGCAGTACTTC.

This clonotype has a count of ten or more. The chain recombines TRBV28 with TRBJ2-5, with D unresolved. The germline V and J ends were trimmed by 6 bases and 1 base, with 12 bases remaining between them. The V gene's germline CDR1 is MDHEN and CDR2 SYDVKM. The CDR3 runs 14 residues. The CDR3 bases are TGTGCCAGCAGCTTAGGATCAGGCCAAGAGACCCAGTACTTC. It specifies CASSLGSGQETQYF. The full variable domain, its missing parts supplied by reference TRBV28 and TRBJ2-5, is DVKVTQSSRYLVKRTGEKVFLECVQDMDHENMFWYRQDPGLGLRLIYFSYDVKMKEKGDIPEGYSVSREKKERFSLILESASTNQTSMYLCASSLGSGQETQYFGPGTRLLVL.

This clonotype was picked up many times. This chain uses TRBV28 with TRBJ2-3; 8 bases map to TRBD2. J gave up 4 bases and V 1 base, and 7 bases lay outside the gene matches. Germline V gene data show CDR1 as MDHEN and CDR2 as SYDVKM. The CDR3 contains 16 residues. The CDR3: CASSLSSGSSPDTQYF. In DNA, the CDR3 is TGTGCCAGCAGTTTATCCAGCGGGAGTTCTCCAGATACGCAGTATTTT.

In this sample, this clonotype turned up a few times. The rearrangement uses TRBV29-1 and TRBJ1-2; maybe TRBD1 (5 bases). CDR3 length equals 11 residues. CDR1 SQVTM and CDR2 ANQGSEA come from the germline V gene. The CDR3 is CTTDSNYGYTF. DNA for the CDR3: TGCACCACCGACAGTAACTATGGCTACACCTTC.

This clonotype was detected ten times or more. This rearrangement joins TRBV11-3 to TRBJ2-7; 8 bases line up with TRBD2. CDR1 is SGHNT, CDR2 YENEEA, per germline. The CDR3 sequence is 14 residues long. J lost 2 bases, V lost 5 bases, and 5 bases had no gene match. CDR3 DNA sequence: TGTGCCAGCAGCCTAATAGCGGGGCCCTACGAGCAGTACTTC. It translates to CASSLIAGPYEQYF.

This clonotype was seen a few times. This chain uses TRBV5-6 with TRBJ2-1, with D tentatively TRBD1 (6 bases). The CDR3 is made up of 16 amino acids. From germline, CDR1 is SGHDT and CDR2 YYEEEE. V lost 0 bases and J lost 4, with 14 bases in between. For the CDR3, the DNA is TGTGCCAGCAGCTTGGCGGGACACCCATTGTACAATGAGCAGTTCTTC. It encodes CASSLAGHPLYNEQFF. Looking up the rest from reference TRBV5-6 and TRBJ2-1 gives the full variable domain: DAGVTQSPTHLIKTRGQQVTLRCSPKSGHDTVSWYQQALGQGPQFIFQYYEEEERQRGNFPDRFSGHQFPNYSSELNVNALLLGDSALYLCASSLAGHPLYNEQFFGPGTRLTVL.

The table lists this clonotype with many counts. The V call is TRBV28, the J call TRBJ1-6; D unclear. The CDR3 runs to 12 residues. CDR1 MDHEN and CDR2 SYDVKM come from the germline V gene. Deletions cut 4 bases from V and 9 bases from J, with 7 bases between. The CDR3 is CASSSMGSPLHF. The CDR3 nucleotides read TGTGCCAGCAGTTCCATGGGTTCACCCCTCCACTTT.

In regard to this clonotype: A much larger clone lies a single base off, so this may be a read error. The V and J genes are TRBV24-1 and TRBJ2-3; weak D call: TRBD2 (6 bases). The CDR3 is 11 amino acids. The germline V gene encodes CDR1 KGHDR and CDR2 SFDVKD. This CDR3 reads CVTVGGNTQYF. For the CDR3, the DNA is TGTGTCACCGTGGGGGGTAATACGCAGTATTTT.

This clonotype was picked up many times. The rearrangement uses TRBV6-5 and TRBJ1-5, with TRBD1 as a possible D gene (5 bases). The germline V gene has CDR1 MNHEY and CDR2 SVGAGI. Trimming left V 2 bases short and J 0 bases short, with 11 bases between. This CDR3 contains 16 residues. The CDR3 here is CASSYGGGVSNQPQHF. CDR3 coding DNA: TGTGCCAGCAGTTACGGTGGGGGAGTTAGCAATCAGCCCCAGCATTTT.